Sequencing of this T cell receptor beta chain was carried out in a study of T-cell memory formation after mild COVID-19. Regarding the study as a whole: The authors left the SARS-CoV-2 specificity of second-wave clones peaking on day 37 unconfirmed.

TCRdb fed the 5' RACE reads into MiXCR, producing one record per CDR3 protein. The sample carries hundreds of thousands of distinct CDR3 sequences, around 17% recorded once. In regard to this clonotype: What it binds is not known.

Germline V gene sequence: CDR1 SGHRS, CDR2 YFSETQ. V was pared by 7 bases and J by 4 bases, with 10 bases of the junction left unmatched. This CDR3 spans 15 amino acids. Sequenced: PBMCs or a T cell subset sorted from them (not recorded which). This TCR was sampled from a man between 18 and 35 years old who had mild COVID-19 (a few samples of this study predate the infection). Cell type and time point are not known. The J gene is TRBJ1-1, the V gene TRBV5-1, with 10 bases aligning to TRBD1. The CDR3 bases are TGCGCCAGCCGAAGAGGGACAGGGGAGAGCACTGAAGCTTTCTTT. Amino acids: CASRRGTGESTEAFF.